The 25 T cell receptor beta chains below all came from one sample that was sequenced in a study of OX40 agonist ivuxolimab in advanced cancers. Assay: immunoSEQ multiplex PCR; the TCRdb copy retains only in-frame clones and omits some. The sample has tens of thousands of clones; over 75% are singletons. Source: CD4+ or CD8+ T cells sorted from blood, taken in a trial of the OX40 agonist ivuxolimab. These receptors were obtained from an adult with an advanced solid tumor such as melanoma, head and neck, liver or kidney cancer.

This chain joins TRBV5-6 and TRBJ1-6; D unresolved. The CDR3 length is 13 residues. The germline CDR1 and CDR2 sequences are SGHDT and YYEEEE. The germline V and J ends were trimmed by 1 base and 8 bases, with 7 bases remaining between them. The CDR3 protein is CASSLPDYSPLHF. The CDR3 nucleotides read TGTGCCAGCAGCTTGCCAGATTATTCACCCCTCCACTTT.

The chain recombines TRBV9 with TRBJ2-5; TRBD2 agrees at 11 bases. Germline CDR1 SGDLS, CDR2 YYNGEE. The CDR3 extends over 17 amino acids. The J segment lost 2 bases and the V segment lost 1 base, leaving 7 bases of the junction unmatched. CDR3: CASSVSLAGGSQETQYF. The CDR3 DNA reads TGTGCCAGCAGCGTAAGTCTAGCGGGGGGCTCGCAAGAGACCCAGTACTTC.

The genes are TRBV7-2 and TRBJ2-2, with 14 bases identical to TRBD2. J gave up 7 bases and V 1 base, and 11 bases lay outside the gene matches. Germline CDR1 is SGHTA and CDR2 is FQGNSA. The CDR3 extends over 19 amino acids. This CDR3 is CASSLGGLAGGSISGELFF. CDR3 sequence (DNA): TGTGCCAGCAGCTTAGGAGGACTAGCGGGGGGCTCAATCAGCGGGGAGCTGTTTTTT.

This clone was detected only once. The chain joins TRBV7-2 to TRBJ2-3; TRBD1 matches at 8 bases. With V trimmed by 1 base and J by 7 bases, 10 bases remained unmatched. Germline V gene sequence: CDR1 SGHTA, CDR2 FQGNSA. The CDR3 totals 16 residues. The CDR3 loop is CASSLVNGQGANTQYF. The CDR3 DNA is TGTGCCAGCAGCTTAGTCAACGGCCAGGGGGCGAATACGCAGTATTTT.

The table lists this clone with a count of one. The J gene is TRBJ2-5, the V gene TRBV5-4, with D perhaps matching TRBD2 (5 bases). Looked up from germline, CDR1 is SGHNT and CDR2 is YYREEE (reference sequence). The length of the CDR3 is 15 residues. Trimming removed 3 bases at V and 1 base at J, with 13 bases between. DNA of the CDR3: TGTGCCAGCAGCTATGAACGGGGAATCCAAGAGACCCAGTACTTC. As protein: CASSYERGIQETQYF.

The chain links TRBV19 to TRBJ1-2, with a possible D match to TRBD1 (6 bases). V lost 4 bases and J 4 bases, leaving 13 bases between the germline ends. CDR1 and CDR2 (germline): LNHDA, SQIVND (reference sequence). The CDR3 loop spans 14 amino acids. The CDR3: CASSTLTGLYGYTF. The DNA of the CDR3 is TGTGCCAGTAGTACCTTGACAGGACTCTATGGCTACACCTTC.

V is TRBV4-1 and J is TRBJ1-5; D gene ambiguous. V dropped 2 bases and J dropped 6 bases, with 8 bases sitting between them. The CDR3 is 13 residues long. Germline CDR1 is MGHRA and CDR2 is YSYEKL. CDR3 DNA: TGCGCCAGCAGCCAACGGGGAGGTCAGCCCCAGCATTTT. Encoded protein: CASSQRGGQPQHF.

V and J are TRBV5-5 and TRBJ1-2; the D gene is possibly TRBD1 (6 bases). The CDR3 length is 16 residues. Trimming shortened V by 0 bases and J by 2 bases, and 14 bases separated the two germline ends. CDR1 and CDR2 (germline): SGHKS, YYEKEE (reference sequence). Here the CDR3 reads CASSLEWQGLNYGYTF. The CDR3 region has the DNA TGTGCCAGCAGCTTGGAGTGGCAGGGGCTCAACTATGGCTACACCTTC.

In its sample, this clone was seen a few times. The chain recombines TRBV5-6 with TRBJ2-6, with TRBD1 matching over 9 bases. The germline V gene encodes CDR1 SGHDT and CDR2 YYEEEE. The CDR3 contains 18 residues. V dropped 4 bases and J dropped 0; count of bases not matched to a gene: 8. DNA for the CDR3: TGTGCCAGCAGCCCACTGACAGGGGGGCCCTCTGGGGCCAACGTCCTGACTTTC. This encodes CASSPLTGGPSGANVLTF. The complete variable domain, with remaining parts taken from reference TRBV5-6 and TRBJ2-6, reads DAGVTQSPTHLIKTRGQQVTLRCSPKSGHDTVSWYQQALGQGPQFIFQYYEEEERQRGNFPDRFSGHQFPNYSSELNVNALLLGDSALYLCASSPLTGGPSGANVLTFGAGSRLTVL.

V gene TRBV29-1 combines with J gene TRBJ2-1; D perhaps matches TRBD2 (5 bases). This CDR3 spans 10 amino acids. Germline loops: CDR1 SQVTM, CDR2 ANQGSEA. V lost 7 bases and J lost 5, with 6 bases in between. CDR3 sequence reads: CSGGDNEQFF. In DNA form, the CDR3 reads TGCAGCGGGGGAGACAATGAGCAGTTCTTC.

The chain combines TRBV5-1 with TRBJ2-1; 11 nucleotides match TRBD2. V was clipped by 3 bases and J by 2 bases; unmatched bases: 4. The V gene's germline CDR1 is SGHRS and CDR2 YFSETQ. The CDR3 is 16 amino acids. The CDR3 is CASSSIAGGPYNEQFF. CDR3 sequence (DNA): TGCGCCAGCAGCTCCATAGCGGGAGGGCCCTACAATGAGCAGTTCTTC.

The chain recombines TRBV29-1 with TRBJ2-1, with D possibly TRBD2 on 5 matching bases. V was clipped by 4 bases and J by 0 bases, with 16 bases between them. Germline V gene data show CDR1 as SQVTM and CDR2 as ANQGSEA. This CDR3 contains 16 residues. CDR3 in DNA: TGCAGCGTTGGAAGAGGACTCACGAGCTCCTACAATGAGCAGTTCTTC. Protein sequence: CSVGRGLTSSYNEQFF.

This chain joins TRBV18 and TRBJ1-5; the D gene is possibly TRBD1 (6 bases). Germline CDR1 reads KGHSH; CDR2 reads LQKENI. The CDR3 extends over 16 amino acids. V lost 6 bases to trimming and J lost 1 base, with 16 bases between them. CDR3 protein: CASSPGGTRSNQPQHF. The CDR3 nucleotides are TGTGCCAGCTCGCCCGGGGGGACACGGAGCAATCAGCCCCAGCATTTT.

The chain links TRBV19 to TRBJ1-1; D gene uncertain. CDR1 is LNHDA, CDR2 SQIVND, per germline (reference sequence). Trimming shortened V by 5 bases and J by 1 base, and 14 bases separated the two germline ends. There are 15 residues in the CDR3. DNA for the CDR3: TGTGCCAGTAGTTTCGACCCTGCCGCGAACACTGAAGCTTTCTTT. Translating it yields CASSFDPAANTEAFF.

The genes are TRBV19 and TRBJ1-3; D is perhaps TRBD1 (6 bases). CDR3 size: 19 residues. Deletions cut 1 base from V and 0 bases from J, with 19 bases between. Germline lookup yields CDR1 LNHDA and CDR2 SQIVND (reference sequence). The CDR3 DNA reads TGTGCCAGTAGTATAGGGCCCGGACGCATGGGACACTCTGGAAACACCATATATTTT. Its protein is CASSIGPGRMGHSGNTIYF.

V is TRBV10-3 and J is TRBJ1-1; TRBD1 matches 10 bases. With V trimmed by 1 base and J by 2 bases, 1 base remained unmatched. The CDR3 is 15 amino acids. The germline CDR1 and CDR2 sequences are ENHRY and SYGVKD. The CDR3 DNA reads TGTGCCATCAGTGAGTGGACAGGGGGAAACACTGAAGCTTTCTTT. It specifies CAISEWTGGNTEAFF.

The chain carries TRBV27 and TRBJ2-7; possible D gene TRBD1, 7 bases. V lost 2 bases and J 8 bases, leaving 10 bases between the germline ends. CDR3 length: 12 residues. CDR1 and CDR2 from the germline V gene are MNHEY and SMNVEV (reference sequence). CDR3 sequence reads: CASSLGGGKQYF. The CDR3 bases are TGTGCCAGCAGTTTAGGAGGGGGCAAGCAGTACTTC.

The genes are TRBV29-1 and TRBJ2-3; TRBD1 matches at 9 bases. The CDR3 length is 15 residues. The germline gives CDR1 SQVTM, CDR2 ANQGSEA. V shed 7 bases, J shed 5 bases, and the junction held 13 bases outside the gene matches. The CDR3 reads CSAGGQGRGGDTQYF. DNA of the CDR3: TGCAGCGCGGGCGGACAGGGGCGGGGTGGAGATACGCAGTATTTT.

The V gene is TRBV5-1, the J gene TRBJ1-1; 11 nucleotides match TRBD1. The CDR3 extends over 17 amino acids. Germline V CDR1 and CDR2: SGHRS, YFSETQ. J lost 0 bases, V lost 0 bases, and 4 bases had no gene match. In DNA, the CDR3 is TGCGCCAGCAGCTTGGCCGGACAGGGGGCAATGAACACTGAAGCTTTCTTT. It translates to CASSLAGQGAMNTEAFF. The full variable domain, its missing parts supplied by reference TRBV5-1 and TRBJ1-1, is KAGVTQTPRYLIKTRGQQVTLSCSPISGHRSVSWYQQTPGQGLQFLFEYFSETQRNKGNFPGRFSGRQFSNSRSEMNVSTLELGDSALYLCASSLAGQGAMNTEAFFGQGTRLTVV.

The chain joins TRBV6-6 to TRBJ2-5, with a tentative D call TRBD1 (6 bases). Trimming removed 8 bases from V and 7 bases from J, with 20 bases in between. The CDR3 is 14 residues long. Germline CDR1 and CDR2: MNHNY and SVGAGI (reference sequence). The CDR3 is CASLPSGRGWTQYF. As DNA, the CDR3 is TGTGCCAGCCTCCCGTCGGGCAGGGGCTGGACCCAGTACTTC.

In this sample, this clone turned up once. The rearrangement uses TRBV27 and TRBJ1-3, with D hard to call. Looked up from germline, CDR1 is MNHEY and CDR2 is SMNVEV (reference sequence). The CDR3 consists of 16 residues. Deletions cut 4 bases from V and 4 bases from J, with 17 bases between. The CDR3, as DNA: TGTGCCAGCAGTTCGCTTAAGTGGTATACCGGAAACACCATATATTTT. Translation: CASSSLKWYTGNTIYF.

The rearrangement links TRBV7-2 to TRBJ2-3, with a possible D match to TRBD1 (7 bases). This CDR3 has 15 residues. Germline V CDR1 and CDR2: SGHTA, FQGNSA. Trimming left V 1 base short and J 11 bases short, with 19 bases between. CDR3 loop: CASSLDGGTQGGQYF. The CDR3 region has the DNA TGTGCCAGCAGCTTAGATGGCGGGACCCAGGGGGGGCAGTATTTT.

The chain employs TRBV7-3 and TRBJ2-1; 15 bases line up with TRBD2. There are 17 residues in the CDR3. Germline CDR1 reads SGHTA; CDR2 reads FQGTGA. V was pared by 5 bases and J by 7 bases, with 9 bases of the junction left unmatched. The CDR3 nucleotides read TGTGCCAGCAGCCCCGGACTAGCGGGAGGGCCTCAGAATGAGCAGTTCTTC. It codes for CASSPGLAGGPQNEQFF.

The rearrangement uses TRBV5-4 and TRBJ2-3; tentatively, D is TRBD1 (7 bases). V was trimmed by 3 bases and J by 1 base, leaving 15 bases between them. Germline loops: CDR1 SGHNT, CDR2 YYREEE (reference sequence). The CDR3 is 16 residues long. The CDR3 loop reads CASSWHRGGGTDTQYF. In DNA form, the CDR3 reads TGTGCCAGCAGCTGGCACAGGGGCGGGGGCACAGATACGCAGTATTTT.

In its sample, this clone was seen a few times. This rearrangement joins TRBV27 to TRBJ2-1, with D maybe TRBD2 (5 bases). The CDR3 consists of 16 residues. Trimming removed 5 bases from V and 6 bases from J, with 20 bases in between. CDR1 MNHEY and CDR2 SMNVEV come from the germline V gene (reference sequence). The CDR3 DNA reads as TGTGCCAGCAGTAAAGCCGACATTGGAGGTCTCAATGAGCAGTTCTTC. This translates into CASSKADIGGLNEQFF.